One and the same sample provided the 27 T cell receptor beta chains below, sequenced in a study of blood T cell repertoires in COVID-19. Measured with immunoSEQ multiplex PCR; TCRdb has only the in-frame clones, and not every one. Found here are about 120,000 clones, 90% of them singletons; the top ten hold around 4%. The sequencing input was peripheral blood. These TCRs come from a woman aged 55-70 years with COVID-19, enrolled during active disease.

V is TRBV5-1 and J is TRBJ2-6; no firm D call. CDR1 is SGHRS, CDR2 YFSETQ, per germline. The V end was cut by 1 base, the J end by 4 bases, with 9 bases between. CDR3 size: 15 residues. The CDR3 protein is CASSLSTAGANVLTF. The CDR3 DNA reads TGCGCCAGCAGCTTGTCCACAGCCGGGGCCAACGTCCTGACTTTC.

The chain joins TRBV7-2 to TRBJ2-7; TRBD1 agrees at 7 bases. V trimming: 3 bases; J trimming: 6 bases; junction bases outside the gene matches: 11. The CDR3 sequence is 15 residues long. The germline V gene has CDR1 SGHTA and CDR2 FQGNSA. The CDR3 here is CASSFDPGQLSEQYF. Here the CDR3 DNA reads TGTGCCAGCAGCTTCGACCCGGGACAGCTCAGCGAGCAGTACTTC.

Here the CDR3 DNA reads TGTGCCAGCAGCCAAAATTCCGGACAGGCCTATGGCTACACCTTC. This translates into CASSQNSGQAYGYTF. J is TRBJ1-2 and V is TRBV4-2; 7 nucleotides line up with TRBD1. Germline V gives CDR1 LGHNA, CDR2 YNFKEQ. The CDR3 extends over 15 amino acids. V lost 2 bases, J lost 4 bases, and 7 bases stayed unmatched.

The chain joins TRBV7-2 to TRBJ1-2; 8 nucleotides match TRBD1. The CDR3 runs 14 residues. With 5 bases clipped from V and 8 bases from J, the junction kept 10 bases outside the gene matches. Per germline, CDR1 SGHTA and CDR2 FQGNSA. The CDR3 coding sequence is TGTGCCAGCAGCCCAGGACAGGGACCTATCGGCTACACCTTC. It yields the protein CASSPGQGPIGYTF. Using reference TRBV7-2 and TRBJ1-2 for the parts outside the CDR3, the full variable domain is GAGVSQSPSNKVTEKGKDVELRCDPISGHTALYWYRQSLGQGLEFLIYFQGNSAPDKSGLPSDRFSAERTGGSVSTLTIQRTQQEDSAVYLCASSPGQGPIGYTFGSGTRLTVV.

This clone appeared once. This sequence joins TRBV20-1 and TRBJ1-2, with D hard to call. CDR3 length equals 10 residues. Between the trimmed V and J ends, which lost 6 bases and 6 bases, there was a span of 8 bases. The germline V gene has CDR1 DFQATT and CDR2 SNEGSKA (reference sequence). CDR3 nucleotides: TGCAGTGCCTCACTTGATGGCTACACCTTC. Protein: CSASLDGYTF.

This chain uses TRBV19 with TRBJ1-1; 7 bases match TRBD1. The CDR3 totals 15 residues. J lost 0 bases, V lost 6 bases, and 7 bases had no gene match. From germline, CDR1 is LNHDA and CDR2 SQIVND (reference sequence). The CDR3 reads CASRGQAEMNTEAFF. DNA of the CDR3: TGTGCCAGTAGAGGACAGGCCGAGATGAACACTGAAGCTTTCTTT.

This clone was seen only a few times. The CDR3 DNA reads TGTGCCATCAGCTTCGTAACCGGGACAGGTACTGGCTACACCTTC. Translated: CAISFVTGTGTGYTF. The rearrangement links TRBV10-3 to TRBJ1-2; TRBD1 matches 8 bases. Trimming took 6 bases from V and 7 from J; bases not matched to a gene: 13. This CDR3 has 15 residues. Germline CDR1 is ENHRY and CDR2 is SYGVKD.

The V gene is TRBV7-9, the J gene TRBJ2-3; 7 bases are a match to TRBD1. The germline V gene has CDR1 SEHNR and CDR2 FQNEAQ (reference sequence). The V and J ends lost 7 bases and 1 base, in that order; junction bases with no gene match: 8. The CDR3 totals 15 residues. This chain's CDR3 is CASTSQGQGTDTQYF. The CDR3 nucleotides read TGTGCCAGCACCTCACAGGGGCAGGGCACAGATACGCAGTATTTT.

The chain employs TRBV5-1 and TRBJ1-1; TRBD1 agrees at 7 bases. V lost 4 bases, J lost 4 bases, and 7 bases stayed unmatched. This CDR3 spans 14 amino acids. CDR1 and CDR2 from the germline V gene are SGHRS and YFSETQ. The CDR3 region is CASSDRDLSTEAFF. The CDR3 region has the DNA TGCGCCAGCAGCGACAGGGACTTAAGCACTGAAGCTTTCTTT.

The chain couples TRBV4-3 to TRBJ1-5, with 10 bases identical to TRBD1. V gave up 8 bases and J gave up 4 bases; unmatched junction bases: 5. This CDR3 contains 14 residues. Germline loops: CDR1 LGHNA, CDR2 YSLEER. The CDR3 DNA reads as TGCGCCAGCCGGGGGACAGGGGATAATCAGCCCCAGCATTTT. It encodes CASRGTGDNQPQHF.

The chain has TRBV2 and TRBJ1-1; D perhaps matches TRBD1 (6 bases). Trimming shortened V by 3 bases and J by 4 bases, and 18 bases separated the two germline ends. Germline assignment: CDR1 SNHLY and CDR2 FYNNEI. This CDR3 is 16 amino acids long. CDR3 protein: CASSELGGRSGTEAFF. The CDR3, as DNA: TGTGCCAGCAGTGAGTTGGGGGGGCGTTCAGGCACTGAAGCTTTCTTT. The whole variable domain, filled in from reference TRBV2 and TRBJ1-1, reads EPEVTQTPSHQVTQMGQEVILRCVPISNHLYFYWYRQILGQKVEFLVSFYNNEISEKSEIFDDQFSVERPDGSNFTLKIRSTKLEDSAMYFCASSELGGRSGTEAFFGQGTRLTVV.

The CDR3 DNA is TGCGCCAGCAGCCAAGGCCCCCAGGGACTAGTAGTCTACGAGCAGTACTTC. This codes for CASSQGPQGLVVYEQYF. The rearrangement links TRBV4-1 to TRBJ2-7, with 8 bases matching TRBD2. V dropped 1 base and J dropped 3; count of bases not matched to a gene: 11. Germline V gene data show CDR1 as MGHRA and CDR2 as YSYEKL. The CDR3 length is 17 residues.

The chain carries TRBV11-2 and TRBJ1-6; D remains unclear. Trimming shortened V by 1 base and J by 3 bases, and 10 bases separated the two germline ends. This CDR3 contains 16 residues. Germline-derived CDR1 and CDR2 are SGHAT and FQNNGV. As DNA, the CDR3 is TGTGCCAGCAGCTTAGTTCTAAGTGACTATAATTCACCCCTCCACTTT. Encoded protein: CASSLVLSDYNSPLHF. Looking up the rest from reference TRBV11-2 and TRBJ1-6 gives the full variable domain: EAGVAQSPRYKIIEKRQSVAFWCNPISGHATLYWYQQILGQGPKLLIQFQNNGVVDDSQLPKDRFSAERLKGVDSTLKIQPAKLEDSAVYLCASSLVLSDYNSPLHFGNGTRLTVT.

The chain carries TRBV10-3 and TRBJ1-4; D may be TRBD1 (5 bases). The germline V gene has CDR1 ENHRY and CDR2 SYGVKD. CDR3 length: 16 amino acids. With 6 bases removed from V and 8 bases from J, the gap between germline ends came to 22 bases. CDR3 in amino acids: CAIRDEVGAQTEKLFF. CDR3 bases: TGTGCCATCAGAGACGAAGTAGGGGCCCAAACGGAAAAACTGTTTTTT.

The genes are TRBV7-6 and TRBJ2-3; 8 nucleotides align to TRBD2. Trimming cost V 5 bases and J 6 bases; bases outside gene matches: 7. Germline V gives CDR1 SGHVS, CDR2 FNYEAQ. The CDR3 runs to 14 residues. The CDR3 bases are TGTGCCAGCAGCCCTAGGACTAGCCTGGATACGCAGTATTTT. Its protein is CASSPRTSLDTQYF. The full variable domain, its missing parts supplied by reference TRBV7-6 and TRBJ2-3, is GAGVSQSPRYKVTKRGQDVALRCDPISGHVSLYWYRQALGQGPEFLTYFNYEAQQDKSGLPNDRFSAERPEGSISTLTIQRTEQRDSAMYRCASSPRTSLDTQYFGPGTRLTVL.

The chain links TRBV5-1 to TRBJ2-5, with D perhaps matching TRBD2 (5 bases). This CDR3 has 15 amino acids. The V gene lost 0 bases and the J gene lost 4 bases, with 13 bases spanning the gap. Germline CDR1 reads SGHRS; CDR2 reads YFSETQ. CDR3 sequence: CASSLVSGELETQYF. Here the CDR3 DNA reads TGCGCCAGCAGCTTGGTGTCCGGGGAGCTAGAGACCCAGTACTTC. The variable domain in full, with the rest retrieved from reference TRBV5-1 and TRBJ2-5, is KAGVTQTPRYLIKTRGQQVTLSCSPISGHRSVSWYQQTPGQGLQFLFEYFSETQRNKGNFPGRFSGRQFSNSRSEMNVSTLELGDSALYLCASSLVSGELETQYFGPGTRLLVL.

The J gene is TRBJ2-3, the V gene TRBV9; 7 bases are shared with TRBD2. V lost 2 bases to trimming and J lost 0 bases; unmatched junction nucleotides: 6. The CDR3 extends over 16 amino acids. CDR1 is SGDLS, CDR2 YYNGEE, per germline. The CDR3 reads CASSVRGLLSTDTQYF. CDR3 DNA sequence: TGTGCCAGCAGCGTGCGGGGGTTGTTGAGCACAGATACGCAGTATTTT.

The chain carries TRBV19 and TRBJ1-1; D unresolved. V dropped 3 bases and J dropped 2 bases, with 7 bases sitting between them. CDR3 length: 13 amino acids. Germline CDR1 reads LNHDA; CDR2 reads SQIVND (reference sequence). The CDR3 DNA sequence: TGTGCCAGTAGTATGTTCGGTAACACTGAAGCTTTCTTT. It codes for CASSMFGNTEAFF. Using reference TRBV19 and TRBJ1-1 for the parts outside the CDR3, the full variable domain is DGGITQSPKYLFRKEGQNVTLSCEQNLNHDAMYWYRQDPGQGLRLIYYSQIVNDFQKGDIAEGYSVSREKKESFPLTVTSAQKNPTAFYLCASSMFGNTEAFFGQGTRLTVV.

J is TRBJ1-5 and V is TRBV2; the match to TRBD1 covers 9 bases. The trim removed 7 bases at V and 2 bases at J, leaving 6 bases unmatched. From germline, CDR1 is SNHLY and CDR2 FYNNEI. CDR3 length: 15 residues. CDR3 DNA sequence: TGTGCCAGCAAGGACAGGGGTGGGGGCAATCAGCCCCAGCATTTT. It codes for CASKDRGGGNQPQHF.

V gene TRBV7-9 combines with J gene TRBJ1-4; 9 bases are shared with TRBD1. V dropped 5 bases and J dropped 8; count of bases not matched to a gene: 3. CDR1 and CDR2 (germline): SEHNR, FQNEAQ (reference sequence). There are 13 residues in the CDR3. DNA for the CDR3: TGTGCCAGCAGCCTTGACAGGGGGGAAAAACTGTTTTTT. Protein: CASSLDRGEKLFF.

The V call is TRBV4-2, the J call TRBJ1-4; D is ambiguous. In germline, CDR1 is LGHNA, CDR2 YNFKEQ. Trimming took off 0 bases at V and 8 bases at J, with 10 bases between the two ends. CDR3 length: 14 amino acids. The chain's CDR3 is CASSQESSREKLFF. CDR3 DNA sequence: TGTGCCAGCAGCCAAGAATCGAGTCGGGAAAAACTGTTTTTT.

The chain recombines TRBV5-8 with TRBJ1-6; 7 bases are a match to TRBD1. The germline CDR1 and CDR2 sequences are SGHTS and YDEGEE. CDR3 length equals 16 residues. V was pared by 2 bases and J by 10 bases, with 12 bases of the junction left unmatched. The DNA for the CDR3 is TGTGCCAGCAGCTTACACGACAGGGACTGGAGGTCACCCCTCCACTTT. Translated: CASSLHDRDWRSPLHF.

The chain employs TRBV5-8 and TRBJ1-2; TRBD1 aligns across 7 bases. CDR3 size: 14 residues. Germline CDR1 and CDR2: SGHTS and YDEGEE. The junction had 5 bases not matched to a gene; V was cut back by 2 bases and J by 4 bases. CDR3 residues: CASSLTTGFYGYTF. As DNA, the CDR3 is TGTGCCAGCAGCTTAACGACAGGGTTCTATGGCTACACCTTC.

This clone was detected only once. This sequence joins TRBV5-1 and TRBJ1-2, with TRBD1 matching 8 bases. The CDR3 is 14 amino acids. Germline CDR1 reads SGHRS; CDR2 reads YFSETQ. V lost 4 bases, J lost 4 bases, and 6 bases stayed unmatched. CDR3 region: CASSADGQGYGYTF. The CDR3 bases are TGCGCCAGCAGCGCGGACGGACAGGGCTATGGCTACACCTTC.

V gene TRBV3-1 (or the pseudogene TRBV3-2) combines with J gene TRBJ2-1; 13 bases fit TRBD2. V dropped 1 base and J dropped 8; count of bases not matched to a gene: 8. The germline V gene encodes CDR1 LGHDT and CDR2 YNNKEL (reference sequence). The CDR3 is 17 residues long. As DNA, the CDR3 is TGTGCCAGCAGCCAAGCGGTCACTAGCGGGGGGGCAGATGAGCAGTTCTTC. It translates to CASSQAVTSGGADEQFF.

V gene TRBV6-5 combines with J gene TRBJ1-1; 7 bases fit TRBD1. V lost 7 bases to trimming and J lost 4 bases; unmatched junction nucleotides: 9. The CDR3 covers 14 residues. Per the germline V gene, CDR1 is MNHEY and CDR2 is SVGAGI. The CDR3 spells CASNQDRAGTEAFF. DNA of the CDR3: TGTGCCAGCAACCAAGACAGGGCCGGCACTGAAGCTTTCTTT.

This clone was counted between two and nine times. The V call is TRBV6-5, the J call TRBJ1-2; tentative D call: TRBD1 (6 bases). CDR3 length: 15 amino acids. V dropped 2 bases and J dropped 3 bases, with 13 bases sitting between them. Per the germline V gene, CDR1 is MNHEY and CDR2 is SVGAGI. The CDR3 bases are TGTGCCAGCAGTTACACGCGACGGACAGACTATGGCTACACCTTC. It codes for CASSYTRRTDYGYTF.